This TCR beta chain derives from a study of cytomegalovirus exposure and HLA in healthy donors. Each donor was healthy, and each was a bone marrow donor. Comment on this clone: Its cognate antigen is unknown.

Primers: 60 Vbeta forward and 13 Jbeta reverse. Sequencing used immunoSEQ multiplex PCR; TCRdb keeps in-frame clones, though not all of them. The table has about 110,000 clones, 70% to 80% seen once. Looked up from germline, CDR1 is SGHTA and CDR2 is FQGNSA. The length of the CDR3 is 16 residues. V gave up 1 base and J gave up 10 bases; unmatched junction bases: 11. Findings and caveats of the study: Later genetic work tied a missense DCLRE1C variant to beta-chain V and J trimming. Most subjects' HLA-A and HLA-B alleles were reportedly predicted from TCR beta sequences.

The chain employs TRBV7-2 and TRBJ2-1; the match to TRBD2 covers 9 bases. The sample was PBMCs. The sequence derives from a female donor in good health and CMV-seronegative. CDR3 in DNA: TGTGCCAGCAGCTTAGGATGGTCTAGCGGGAACTGGGAGCAGTTCTTC. It encodes CASSLGWSSGNWEQFF.